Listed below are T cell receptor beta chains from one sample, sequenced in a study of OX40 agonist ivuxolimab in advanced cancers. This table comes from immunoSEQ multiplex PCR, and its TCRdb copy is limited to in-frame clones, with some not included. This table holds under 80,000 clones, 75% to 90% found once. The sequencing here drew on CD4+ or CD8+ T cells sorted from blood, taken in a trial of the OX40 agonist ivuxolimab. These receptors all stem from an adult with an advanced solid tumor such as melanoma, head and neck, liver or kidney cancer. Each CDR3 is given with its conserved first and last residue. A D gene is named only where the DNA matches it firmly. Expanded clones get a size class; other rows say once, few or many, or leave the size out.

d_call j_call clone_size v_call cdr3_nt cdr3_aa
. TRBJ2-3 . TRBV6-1 TGTGCCAGCAGCATCTCCGGGGCCACAGATACGCAGTATTTT CASSISGATDTQYF
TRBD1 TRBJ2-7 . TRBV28 TGTGCCAGCGTTCCTACAGGGGGCCGTCACGAGCAGTACTTC CASVPTGGRHEQYF
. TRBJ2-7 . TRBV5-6 TGTGCCAGCAGCTTGGCGGCGTACGAGCAGTACTTC CASSLAAYEQYF
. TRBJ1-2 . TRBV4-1 TGCGCCAGCAGCCAAGACGGGACCGACTATGGCTACACCTTC CASSQDGTDYGYTF
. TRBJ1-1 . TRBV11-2 TGTGCCAGCAGCTTAAGGTCAAGCATCACTGAAGCTTTCTTT CASSLRSSITEAFF
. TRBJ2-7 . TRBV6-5 TGTGCCAGCAGTTACACGGGGCTGGCCTACGAGCAGTACTTC CASSYTGLAYEQYF
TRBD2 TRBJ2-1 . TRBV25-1 TGTGCCAGCAGTGAATTCGGCGGGGGGGCATCTGAGCAGTTCTTC CASSEFGGGASEQFF
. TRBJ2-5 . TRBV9 TGTGCCAGCAGCGCCGGGACGAGCGGTGAGACCCAGTACTTC CASSAGTSGETQYF
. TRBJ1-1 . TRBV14 TGTGCCAGCAGCCAGGAGGGGAGAAGCCCTGAAGCTTTCTTT CASSQEGRSPEAFF
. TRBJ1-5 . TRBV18 TGTGCCAGCTCGCTGACGGGGACTAATCAGCCCCAGCATTTT CASSLTGTNQPQHF
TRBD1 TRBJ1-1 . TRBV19 TGTGCCAGTACCAGGGGGGGGGCGATCACTGAAGCTTTCTTT CASTRGGAITEAFF
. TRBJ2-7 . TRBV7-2 TGTGCCAGCAGCTTAGGGGGGGACGCCTACGAGCAGTACTTC CASSLGGDAYEQYF
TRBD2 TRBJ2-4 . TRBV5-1 TGCGCCAGCAGCTTGGGCGGGCTAGCGGGGGACCAAGATTTAGCCAAAAACATTCAGTACTTC CASSLGGLAGDQDLAKNIQYF
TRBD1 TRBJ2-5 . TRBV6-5 TGTGCCAGCAGTTACACAGGGGGCCCAGGGGAGACCCAGTACTTC CASSYTGGPGETQYF
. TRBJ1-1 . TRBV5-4 TGTGCCAGCAGCTTGGATGCAGGGTCCCCTGAAGCTTTCTTT CASSLDAGSPEAFF
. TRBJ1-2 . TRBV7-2 TGTGCCAGCAGCCCGCCACCCGGGACTAACTATGGCTACACCTTC CASSPPPGTNYGYTF
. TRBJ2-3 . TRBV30 TGTGCCTGGAGTGTACACAGGGCGGCAGATACGCAGTATTTT CAWSVHRAADTQYF
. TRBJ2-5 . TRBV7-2 TGTGCCAGCAGCTTATTGGGGGAGACCCAGTACTTC CASSLLGETQYF
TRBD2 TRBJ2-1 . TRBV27 TGTGCCAGCAGTTCAAGCGGGAGAGATTACAATGAGCAGTTCTTC CASSSSGRDYNEQFF
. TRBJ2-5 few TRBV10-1 TGCGCCAGCAGCCAGGGAGGTGAGGAGACCCAGTACTTC CASSQGGEETQYF
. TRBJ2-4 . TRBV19 TGTGCCAGTAGTCTGGGTTTACTAGCCAAAAACATTCAGTACTTC CASSLGLLAKNIQYF
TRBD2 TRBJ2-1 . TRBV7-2 TGTGCCAGTCAGGCGGGGGGGATCAATGAGCAGTTCTTC CASQAGGINEQFF
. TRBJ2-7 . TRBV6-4 TGTGCCAGCAGTGACGGGTGGGACCGGGGCGAGCAGTACTTC CASSDGWDRGEQYF
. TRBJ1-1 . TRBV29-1 TGCAGCGTTGAGCGGTTTGGTAGTGAAGCTTTCTTT CSVERFGSEAFF
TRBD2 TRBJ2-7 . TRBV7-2 TGTGCCAGCCAGCGGGAGGTGCGGGTTCACGAGCAGTACTTC CASQREVRVHEQYF
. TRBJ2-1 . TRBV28 TGTGCCAGCAGGTTGGGGTACAATGAGCAGTTCTTC CASRLGYNEQFF
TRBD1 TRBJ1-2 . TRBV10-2 TGCGCCAGCCGGATTTCCGGGACAGGAGTCTATGGCTACACCTTC CASRISGTGVYGYTF
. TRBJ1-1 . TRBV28 TGTGCCAGCAGTCCAACTAACACTGAAGCTTTCTTT CASSPTNTEAFF
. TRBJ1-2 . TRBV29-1 TGCAGCGTTACCACAGGGTTAGACTATGGCTACACCTTC CSVTTGLDYGYTF
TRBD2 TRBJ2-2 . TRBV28 TGTGCCAGCAGTGGGGCTAGCGGGGGGTTCGCCGGGGAGCTGTTTTTT CASSGASGGFAGELFF